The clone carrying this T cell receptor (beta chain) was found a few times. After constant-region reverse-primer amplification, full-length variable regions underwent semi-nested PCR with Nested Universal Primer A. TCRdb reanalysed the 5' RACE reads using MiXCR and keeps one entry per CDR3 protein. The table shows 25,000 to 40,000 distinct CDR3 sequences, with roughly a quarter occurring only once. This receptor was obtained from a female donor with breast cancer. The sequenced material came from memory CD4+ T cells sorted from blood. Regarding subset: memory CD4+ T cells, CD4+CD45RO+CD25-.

CDR3 amino acids: CASSLHGDEQFF. Here the CDR3 DNA reads TGCGCCAGCAGCCTCCATGGCGATGAGCAGTTCTTC. The chain has TRBV4-1 and TRBJ2-1; D is unclear. This CDR3 region has 12 residues. Germline CDR1 MGHRA, CDR2 YSYEKL. V lost 4 bases to trimming and J lost 8 bases, with 9 bases between them.